This T cell receptor (beta chain) was profiled in a study of blood T cell dynamics during melanoma immunotherapy. Study in general: Patients with metastatic melanoma got pembrolizumab or nivolumab-ipilimumab as first-line care.

A note on this clone: What it binds is not known.

The germline V gene encodes CDR1 SGHNT and CDR2 YYREEE (reference sequence). The CDR3 loop spans 13 amino acids. Trimming removed 0 bases at V and 3 bases at J, with 6 bases between. Study-wide results and limits: Whether repertoire-driving clones were melanoma-specific could not be determined.

Every bulk PBMC sample received the same 350 ng of DNA. The table came from immunoSEQ multiplex PCR; TCRdb's copy has only in-frame clones and leaves some out. Here the sample spans 16,000 or so clones, approximately 81% being singletons. The time point is: pre-treatment baseline. This chain uses TRBV5-4 with TRBJ2-5; no firm D call. Sequencing used blood, obtained from a patient treated with checkpoint blockade. The source of this sequence is a human donor with melanoma. CDR3 sequence (DNA): TGTGCCAGCAGCTTGGTGCCAGAAGAGACCCAGTACTTC. This codes for CASSLVPEETQYF.